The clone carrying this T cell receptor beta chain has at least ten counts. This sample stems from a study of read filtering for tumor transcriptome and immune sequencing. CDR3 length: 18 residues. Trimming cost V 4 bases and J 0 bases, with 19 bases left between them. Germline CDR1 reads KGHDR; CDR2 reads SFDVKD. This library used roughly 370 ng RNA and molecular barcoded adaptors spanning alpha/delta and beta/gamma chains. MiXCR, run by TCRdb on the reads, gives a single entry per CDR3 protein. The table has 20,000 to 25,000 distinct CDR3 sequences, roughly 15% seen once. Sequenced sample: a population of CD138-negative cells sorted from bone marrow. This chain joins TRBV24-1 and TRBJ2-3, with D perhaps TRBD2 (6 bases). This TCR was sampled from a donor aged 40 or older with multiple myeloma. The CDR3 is CATSDLYSGQASTDTQYF. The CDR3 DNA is TGTGCCACCAGTGACCTTTACAGCGGGCAAGCTAGCACAGATACGCAGTATTTT.